This is a list of T cell receptor beta chains from one sample in a study of cytomegalovirus exposure and HLA in healthy donors. The protocol was immunoSEQ multiplex PCR, while the TCRdb copy is restricted to in-frame clones and leaves out a portion. Its listing shows roughly 88,000 clones. Sequenced sample: PBMCs. Receptors originate from a man aged 50 to 59 in good health and CMV-seropositive. CDR3s include the opening cysteine and the closing phenylalanine or tryptophan. The order of the fields is V gene, J gene, D gene, CDR3 DNA, CDR3 protein. The D gene is left open where the match is weak.

TRBV30	TRBJ2-7	TRBD1	TGTGCCTGGAGAGGTGGGACAGGGGCATTGTACGAGCAGTACTTC	CAWRGGTGALYEQYF
TRBV29-1	TRBJ1-2	TRBD1	TGCAGCGTAGAGACAGGGGCATTTAACTATGGCTACACCTTC	CSVETGAFNYGYTF
TRBV6-1	TRBJ2-1	TRBD2	TGTGCCAGCGCCGGACTAGCGGGTCGGAATGAGCAGTTCTTC	CASAGLAGRNEQFF
TRBV18	TRBJ1-1	TRBD1	TGTGCCAGCTCACCAGCGGTGACAGGGCCGAACACTGAAGCTTTCTTT	CASSPAVTGPNTEAFF
TRBV7-8	TRBJ1-2	TRBD1	TGTGCCAGCAGCTCCGACAGGGGCGGTGGCTACACCTTC	CASSSDRGGGYTF
TRBV28	TRBJ2-7	TRBD2	TGTGCCAGCGTCTCTGCTAGCGGGATATTTAACTACGAGCAGTACTTC	CASVSASGIFNYEQYF
TRBV19	TRBJ2-1	NA	TGTGCCAGTAGTATAAGAGGTCTGGCCTTTGAGCAGTTCTTC	CASSIRGLAFEQFF
TRBV7-9	TRBJ2-5	NA	TGTGCCAGCAGCTTAATTCGGGGAGTACAAGAGACCCAGTACTTC	CASSLIRGVQETQYF
TRBV27	TRBJ1-2	NA	TGTGCCAGCAGCCGGGCCTCCCAGCAGGGGCTCTATGGCTACACCTTC	CASSRASQQGLYGYTF
TRBV27	TRBJ1-1	NA	TGTGCCAGCAGTGCTCACAGGCAAGGGGAAGCTTTCTTT	CASSAHRQGEAFF
TRBV4-3	TRBJ2-7	NA	TGCGCCAGCAGCCAACAGCACAGCCCCTACGAGCAGTACTTC	CASSQQHSPYEQYF
TRBV5-1	TRBJ2-1	TRBD2	TGCGCCAGCAGCTTGTATGCTAGCGGGAGTGGCGAGCAGTTCTTC	CASSLYASGSGEQFF
TRBV7-2	TRBJ2-7	TRBD2	TGTGCCAGCAGCCCACGGGGTGCGGGAGCTGGGGGGGCCTACGAGCAGTACTTC	CASSPRGAGAGGAYEQYF
TRBV19	TRBJ2-5	NA	TGTGCCAGTAGACCACAGGCCCTAGAGACCCAGTACTTC	CASRPQALETQYF
TRBV4-1	TRBJ2-2	NA	TGCGCCAGCAGCCGTCTACACAGGGCCCGTATCGCCGGGGAGCTGTTTTTT	CASSRLHRARIAGELFF
TRBV7-2	TRBJ1-5	NA	TGTGCCAGCAGCTTTTACCTAGGAGGAAATCAGCCCCAGCATTTT	CASSFYLGGNQPQHF
TRBV25-1	TRBJ2-1	TRBD2	TGTGCCAGCAGCCCGACTAGCGGACCCTACAATGAGCAGTTCTTC	CASSPTSGPYNEQFF
TRBV19	TRBJ1-5	TRBD1	TGTGCCAGTAGCCCAGGACAGGGAAGCAATCAGCCCCAGCATTTT	CASSPGQGSNQPQHF
TRBV2	TRBJ1-5	NA	TGTGCCAGCAGTGACGTACAGGAGTCCAATCAGCCCCAGCATTTT	CASSDVQESNQPQHF
TRBV4-3	TRBJ1-3	NA	TGCGCCAGCAGCCAAGTCTGGGGAGGATCTGGAAACACCATATATTTT	CASSQVWGGSGNTIYF
TRBV5-6	TRBJ1-2	NA	TGTGCCAGCAGTTCAGGGTATAGTGGCTACACCTTC	CASSSGYSGYTF
TRBV5-1	TRBJ1-2	NA	TGCGCCAGCAGCTTTGACGGGTACAACTATGGCTACACCTTC	CASSFDGYNYGYTF
TRBV29-1	TRBJ1-2	NA	TGCAGCGTTGAAGCGGAGACGAACTATGGCTACACCTTC	CSVEAETNYGYTF
TRBV9	TRBJ1-1	NA	TGTGCCAGCAGCGTAGATAGGAACACTGAAGCTTTCTTT	CASSVDRNTEAFF
TRBV6-5	TRBJ1-2	NA	TGTGCCAGCAGTTACGAGTCCCTTGCAACAGTATATGGCTACACCTTC	CASSYESLATVYGYTF
TRBV20-1	TRBJ2-1	NA	TGCAGTGCTAGAGGCGCCAATGAGCAGTTCTTC	CSARGANEQFF
TRBV4-1	TRBJ2-1	TRBD2	TGCGCCAGCAGCCAAGAGAGGTTAGCGGGGACCAATGAGCAGTTCTTC	CASSQERLAGTNEQFF
TRBV6-1	TRBJ1-6	TRBD1	TGTGCCAGCAGTGGGGACAGGGAGAACTCACCCCTCCACTTT	CASSGDRENSPLHF
TRBV29-1	TRBJ2-5	NA	TGCAGCGTTGAAGGGGGAGTCCGGGAGACCCAGTACTTC	CSVEGGVRETQYF
TRBV6-5	TRBJ1-1	NA	TGTGCCAGCAGCCTTACAGAGTGGAACACTGAAGCTTTCTTT	CASSLTEWNTEAFF
TRBV4-2	TRBJ1-5	TRBD1	TGTGCCAGCAGCACAGGGGGCCCACGGCAGCCCCAGCATTTT	CASSTGGPRQPQHF
TRBV19	TRBJ1-1	NA	TGTGCCACCGGAGTGGGGCCTCGCAGTGGGGCTTTCTTT	CATGVGPRSGAFF
TRBV7-7	TRBJ2-1	NA	TGTGCTAGCAGCTTAGGGCCTCCCGGTGAAGCGGCTGACAATGAGCAGTTCTTC	CASSLGPPGEAADNEQFF
TRBV11-3	TRBJ2-1	NA	TGTGCCAGCAGCTTAGTCCGACTACACCTACAGTATAGTGAGCAGTTCTTC	CASSLVRLHLQYSEQFF
TRBV30	TRBJ1-1	NA	TGTGCCTGGGGACGGGGGGCGAACACTGAAGCTTTCTTT	CAWGRGANTEAFF
TRBV4-3	TRBJ1-1	NA	TGCGCCAGCAGCCAAGTAGTGCGGGCCACTGAAGCTTTCTTT	CASSQVVRATEAFF
TRBV2	TRBJ1-3	NA	TGTGCCAGCCAAGCCCATCCCCGTCTAATCGGAAACACCATATATTTT	CASQAHPRLIGNTIYF
TRBV7-2	TRBJ1-3	TRBD1	TGTGCCAGCAGCGGCAGGGGGTTTGGAAACACCATATATTTT	CASSGRGFGNTIYF
TRBV7-9	TRBJ2-1	NA	TGTGCCAGCAGCCCCCCGCGTCGAAGGAGTGAGCAGTTCTTC	CASSPPRRRSEQFF
TRBV30	TRBJ2-7	TRBD2	TGTGCCTGGACTCCGACCGTGGGACTAGCGGGAGCCGCGCAGTACTTC	CAWTPTVGLAGAAQYF
TRBV29-1	TRBJ1-2	TRBD1	TGCAGCTCTCCCTCCGGGACAGGGGAGGGTTATGGCTACACCTTC	CSSPSGTGEGYGYTF
TRBV27	TRBJ2-7	TRBD2	TGTGCCAGCAGTGGGTATTCTAGCGGGAGCGGCTACGAGCAGTACTTC	CASSGYSSGSGYEQYF
TRBV6-5	TRBJ1-1	TRBD1	TGTGCCAGCACCGGACAGGGAAGAATCAAAGCTTTCTTT	CASTGQGRIKAFF
TRBV4-1	TRBJ2-1	NA	TGCGCCAGCAGCCAAGGGGCTAGCGCTCTAAAAAACGAGGGGCAGTTCTTC	CASSQGASALKNEGQFF
TRBV30	TRBJ2-7	NA	TGTGCCTGGAGTCTCGGGGTCGAGCAGTACTTC	CAWSLGVEQYF
TRBV6-5	TRBJ1-1	TRBD1	TGTGCCAGCAGTTACTCCTACAGGGGATTGAACACTGAAGCTTTCTTT	CASSYSYRGLNTEAFF
TRBV7-2	TRBJ2-6	TRBD1	TGTGCCAGCAGGGAAGGACAGGGGACTGGGGCCAACGTCCTGACTTTC	CASREGQGTGANVLTF
TRBV19	TRBJ1-1	TRBD1	TGTGCCAGTAGTATTCAGGGGGCTCTAGGGGTGAACACTGAAGCTTTCTTT	CASSIQGALGVNTEAFF
TRBV4-3	TRBJ1-2	NA	TGCGCCAGCAGCCAAGGGGTAGGGGTGGACTATGGCTACACCTTC	CASSQGVGVDYGYTF
TRBV9	TRBJ2-1	NA	TGTGCCAGCAGCGGAGTTAACAATGAGCAGTTCTTC	CASSGVNNEQFF
TRBV14	TRBJ2-1	NA	TGTGCCAGCAGCTCCGGGACATGGGGCAATGAGCAGTTCTTC	CASSSGTWGNEQFF
TRBV18	TRBJ1-4	TRBD1	TGTGCCAGCTCGCCGAGGGACAGGGGGAAACTGTTTTTT	CASSPRDRGKLFF
TRBV27	TRBJ1-6	TRBD1	TGTGCCAGCAGGGGGCTTTTAGGGCCGGGACAGGGGGCTCGCAATTCACCCCTCCACTTT	CASRGLLGPGQGARNSPLHF
TRBV29-1	TRBJ2-6	TRBD1	TGCAGCGTCGCAGGGGGTGCTGGGGCCAACGTCCTGACTTTC	CSVAGGAGANVLTF